This T cell receptor (beta chain) was documented in a study of blood T cells in healthy people across ages. Points from the study as a whole: Unsorted PBMCs prevented conclusive naive versus antigen-experienced comparison.

A second PCR, run for about 7 to 11 cycles, used a sample-barcoded 5' primer plus a J-beta primer mix. The template-switch adaptor was a 5' adaptor with 12 random nucleotides. It tagged each cDNA molecule. TCRdb used MiXCR to reprocess the 5' RACE reads, holding one entry per CDR3 protein. The sample shows about 800,000 distinct CDR3 sequences, roughly 25% of them seen only once. V was trimmed by 8 bases and J by 3 bases, leaving 11 bases between them. Germline V gives CDR1 MNHEY, CDR2 SVGEGT. This CDR3 is 13 amino acids long. This clonotype was detected a few times. Its antigen is undetermined. These same data were also listed under a study on T cells of mothers and their children.

The specimen was blood. The V call is TRBV6-2 or TRBV6-3, the J call TRBJ2-1; D is undetermined. The sequence was collected from a boy aged 5-17 years in good health. CDR3 region: CASSQSRYNEQFF. The CDR3 DNA reads as TGTGCCAGCTCCCAGAGCCGCTACAATGAGCAGTTCTTC.